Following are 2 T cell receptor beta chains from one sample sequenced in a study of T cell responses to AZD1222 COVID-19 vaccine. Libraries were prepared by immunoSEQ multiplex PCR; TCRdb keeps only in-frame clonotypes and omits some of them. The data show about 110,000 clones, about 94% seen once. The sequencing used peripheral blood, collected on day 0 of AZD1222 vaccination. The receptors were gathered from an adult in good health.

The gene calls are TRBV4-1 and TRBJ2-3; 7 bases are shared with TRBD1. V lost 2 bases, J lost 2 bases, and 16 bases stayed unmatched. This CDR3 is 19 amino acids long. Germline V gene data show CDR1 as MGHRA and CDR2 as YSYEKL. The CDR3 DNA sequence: TGCGCCAGCAGCCAAATATTCCTTAACCGGGACAGATACACAGATACGCAGTATTTT. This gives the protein CASSQIFLNRDRYTDTQYF.

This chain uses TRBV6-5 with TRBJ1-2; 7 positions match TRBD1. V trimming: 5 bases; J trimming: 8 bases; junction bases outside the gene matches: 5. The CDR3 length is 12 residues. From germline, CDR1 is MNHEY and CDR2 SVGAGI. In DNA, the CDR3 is TGTGCCAGCAGTCCTAGGGGGCAGGGCTACACCTTC. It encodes CASSPRGQGYTF.